The source of this T cell receptor beta chain is a study of CD8+CD57+ T cells in acquired aplastic anemia. On the study more broadly: Each DNA sample taken from sorted CD4+ and CD8+ cells came to about 3.2 ug on average. General observations from the study: Patients versus controls showed no significant CD8+ Simpson's diversity difference.

The CDR3 has 15 amino acids. Germline loops: CDR1 DFQATT, CDR2 SNEGSKA (reference sequence). With V trimmed by 5 bases and J by 0 bases, 8 bases remained unmatched. The patients chosen for sequencing had shown expansion of CD8+CD57+ cells (detected by flow cytometry). Everyone among the patients had severe acquired aplastic anemia. The template used for profiling TCR beta VDJ and CDR3 was genomic DNA. TCRdb called the reads again in MiXCR, with one record for every CDR3 protein. The sample holds around 180,000 distinct CDR3 sequences, 45% to 60% seen once. For this clonotype: Antigen unknown.

The sample taken for sequencing was sorted CD4+, CD8+, or CD8+CD57+ T cells (not recorded which) from PBMCs. The receptor was isolated from a human donor with aplastic anemia. This chain joins TRBV20-1 and TRBJ2-7; 9 bases line up with TRBD2. CDR3 bases: TGCAGTGCTCTTTTAGCGGGGGACAACTCCTACGAGCAGTACTTC. It specifies CSALLAGDNSYEQYF.